What follows is one TCR beta chain and its context. This clone has just one count. This clone's antigen is unknown. Base quality data are lacking; no much larger clone is found one base away. TCRbeta CDR3 regions were amplified from genomic DNA by means of the immunoSEQ Assay, a bias-controlled multiplex PCR. The paper's processing steps were these. Nucleated cell counts per sample were estimated from amplification of reference gene primers within the assay. To quantify the absolute abundance of each unique TCRbeta CDR3 rearrangement, sequence reads were collapsed and filtered. For each sample, productive Simpson clonality was calculated as the square root of Simpson's diversity index across productive rearrangements. TCRdb holds this immuneACCESS table with in-frame rearrangements only. Some clones are missing; in checked studies, unresolved V genes explain under half, and the rest has no known cause. V, J and clone size reflect that table, while D and trimming were determined from the DNA. The sample contains about 120,000 clones, 90% of them found a single time. 3.8% of the sample is held by the ten biggest clonotypes.

The V and J ends are trimmed by 6 bases and 2 bases, leaving 13 bases between them. Reading from cysteine to phenylalanine, the CDR3 counts 14 amino acids. This entry keeps only the CDR3 DNA: 42 bases, framed from base 1. As encoded in the germline V gene, CDR1 is SGHTA while CDR2 is FQGNSA. One collaborating source in Seattle enrolled patients during active infection and followed them longitudinally through the course of disease. Each collaborating institution followed its own protocols to collect whole blood in K2EDTA tubes. Collaborator samples were shipped for TCRbeta analysis as frozen whole blood, isolated PBMCs, or DNA extracted from either sample type. These data originate in a study of blood T cell repertoires in COVID-19 (TCRdb year 2020). Some background on the complete study: Collaborator samples came from the United States, Italy and Spain and covered acute and convalescent phases of COVID-19. The prospective study material was composed of cDNA or gDNA derived from T cells, B-cell-depleted T cells, or PBMCs. Subjects who had been exposed to COVID-19, were actively infected with it, or had recovered from it provided the deeply sampled blood TCRbeta repertoires that made up the dataset. A freely available public database, intended as a resource for researchers studying the immune response to SARS-CoV-2, is where the repertoires were released. Samples were obtained from the ongoing ImmuneRACE study (first 160 participants) and from about 1,300 subjects provided by 6 global collaborators. The sample metadata nearly always contained a de-identified subject ID, COVID-19 status, age in years and sex. Where HLA class I and class II types were available, the types were taken from metadata supplied by the sample provider, not from assay-based typing. Overall study results and their limits: Clinical and demographic metadata were provided uncurated, with the amount varying by source and participant.

The V and J genes are TRBV7-2 and TRBJ1-1; possibly the D gene is TRBD1, per 5 matching bases. Material: peripheral blood. The TCR was taken from a woman between 55 and 75 years old with COVID-19, enrolled during active disease. The CDR3 reads CASRGGVLNTEAFF. The DNA sequence is as follows: TGTGCCAGCAGGGGAGGGGTCCTAAACACTGAAGCTTTCTTT. Here the CDR3 is joined to the reference TRBV7-2 and TRBJ1-1 genes, and the full variable domain is: GAGVSQSPSNKVTEKGKDVELRCDPISGHTALYWYRQSLGQGLEFLIYFQGNSAPDKSGLPSDRFSAERTGGSVSTLTIQRTQQEDSAVYLCASRGGVLNTEAFFGQGTRLTVV.